This T cell receptor (beta chain) originates from a study of blood T cells in healthy people across ages. In the study overall: Through template switching, about one barcoded beta molecule was captured per two T cells, as measured in model experiments. Study-level findings and limits: Both naive CD4+ cell counts and diversity were greater in long-lived donors than in aged donors.

The donors, aged roughly 6 to 90, were healthy Caucasians from Russia. This clonotype has at least ten counts. What it binds is not known. The CDR3 has 15 amino acids. J lost 5 bases, V lost 2 bases, and 10 bases had no gene match. CDR1 and CDR2 (germline): SGHRS, YFSETQ. With a J-beta primer mix and a sample-barcoded 5' primer, a second PCR ran about 7 to 11 cycles. Each cDNA molecule received a tag from a template-switch adaptor that had 12 random nucleotides. Using its own MiXCR run on the 5' RACE reads, TCRdb lists one record per CDR3 protein. Of about 640,000 distinct CDR3 sequences in the sample, around 54% are singletons; the top ten hold 35% to 40%.

This clonotype originated in a man aged 55 to 70 in good health. Sequencing used blood. This rearrangement joins TRBV5-1 to TRBJ2-7; 7 bases line up with TRBD2. CDR3 protein: CASSFSHSGLHEQYF. CDR3 nucleotide sequence: TGCGCCAGCAGCTTCAGCCATAGCGGGCTCCACGAGCAGTACTTC.